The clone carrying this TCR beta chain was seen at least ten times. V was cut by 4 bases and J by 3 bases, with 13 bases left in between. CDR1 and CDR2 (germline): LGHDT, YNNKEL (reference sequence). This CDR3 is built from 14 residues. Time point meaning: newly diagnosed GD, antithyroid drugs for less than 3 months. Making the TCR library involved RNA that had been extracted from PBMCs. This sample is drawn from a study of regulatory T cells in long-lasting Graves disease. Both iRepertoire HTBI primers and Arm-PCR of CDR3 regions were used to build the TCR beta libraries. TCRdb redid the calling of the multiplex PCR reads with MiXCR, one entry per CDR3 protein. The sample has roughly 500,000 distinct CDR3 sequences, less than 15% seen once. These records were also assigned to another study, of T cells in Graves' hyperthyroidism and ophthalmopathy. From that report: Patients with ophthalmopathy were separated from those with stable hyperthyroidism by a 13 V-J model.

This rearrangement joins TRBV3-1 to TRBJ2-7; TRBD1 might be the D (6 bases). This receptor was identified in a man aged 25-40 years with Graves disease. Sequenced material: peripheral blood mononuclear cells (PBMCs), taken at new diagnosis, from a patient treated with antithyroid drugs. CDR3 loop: CASSRPGTHYEQYF. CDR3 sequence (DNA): TGTGCCAGCAGCCGACCCGGGACACACTACGAGCAGTACTTC.